The 30 T cell receptor beta chains in this list originate from one sample, sequenced in a study of a mutant IDH1 vaccine in newly diagnosed glioma. Clones were sequenced by immunoSEQ multiplex PCR, and TCRdb holds only the in-frame ones, with some missing. The sample holds 60,000 to 70,000 clones, 75% to 90% seen once. Indicated time point: week 47, end of study. Topical imiquimod was applied with each vaccine dose, which held 300 ug of mutant IDH1 20-mer peptide. The antigens these receptors bind are not known. The material sequenced was PBMCs, taken from a glioma patient whose treatment included an IDH1 peptide vaccine. These receptors were taken from a man aged 30 to 39 with glioma.

The chain links TRBV11-2 to TRBJ2-7; TRBD1 is a possible D gene (5 bases). This CDR3 comprises 15 residues. V lost 4 bases and J 0 bases, leaving 13 bases between the germline ends. Germline CDR1 and CDR2: SGHAT and FQNNGV. The CDR3 here is CASSSRFRDSYEQYF. The CDR3 DNA follows: TGTGCCAGCAGCTCTCGGTTCAGGGACTCCTACGAGCAGTACTTC.

The CDR3 sequence is CASSYDLAGTYEQYF. The CDR3 nucleotides read TGTGCCAGCAGTTACGATCTAGCGGGGACCTACGAGCAGTACTTC. The chain is built from TRBV6-5 and TRBJ2-7; TRBD2 matches 9 bases. J lost 2 bases, V lost 2 bases, and 4 bases had no gene match. The germline CDR1 and CDR2 sequences are MNHEY and SVGAGI. CDR3 size: 15 residues.

The chain employs TRBV10-1 and TRBJ1-1, with no clear D. The V and J ends lost 3 bases and 4 bases respectively, with 12 bases between them. The CDR3 sequence is 14 residues long. Looked up from germline, CDR1 is WNHNN and CDR2 is SYGVQD (reference sequence). The CDR3 loop reads CASSEMGMATEAFF. The CDR3 DNA reads as TGCGCCAGCAGTGAAATGGGGATGGCCACTGAAGCTTTCTTT.

The chain joins TRBV5-1 to TRBJ2-6; 8 bases fit TRBD2. Looked up from germline, CDR1 is SGHRS and CDR2 is YFSETQ. The J segment lost 2 bases and the V segment lost 0 bases, leaving 13 bases of the junction unmatched. The CDR3 sequence is 20 residues long. The CDR3 DNA sequence: TGCGCCAGCAGCTTGGCCGGGGCGCGGGGGGCGAAGACTGGGGCCAACGTCCTGACTTTC. Amino acid sequence: CASSLAGARGAKTGANVLTF.

V gene TRBV19 combines with J gene TRBJ1-5, with 7 bases lining up with TRBD1. V lost 3 bases to trimming and J lost 4 bases; unmatched junction nucleotides: 12. The CDR3 is 17 amino acids. Germline assignment: CDR1 LNHDA and CDR2 SQIVND (reference sequence). CDR3 DNA sequence: TGTGCCAGTAGTATTTTAGGAGACAGGGAGGAAAATCAGCCCCAGCATTTT. It translates to CASSILGDREENQPQHF. Supplemented by reference TRBV19 and TRBJ1-5, the full variable domain reads DGGITQSPKYLFRKEGQNVTLSCEQNLNHDAMYWYRQDPGQGLRLIYYSQIVNDFQKGDIAEGYSVSREKKESFPLTVTSAQKNPTAFYLCASSILGDREENQPQHFGDGTRLSIL.

The genes are TRBV10-3 and TRBJ1-6; tentative D call: TRBD1 (5 bases). This CDR3 has 14 amino acids. Germline V gene data show CDR1 as ENHRY and CDR2 as SYGVKD. Trimming shortened V by 4 bases and J by 6 bases, and 10 bases separated the two germline ends. CDR3 DNA sequence: TGTGCCATCAGTGCACAGGAGTCTAATTCACCCCTCCACTTT. It codes for CAISAQESNSPLHF.

This sequence joins TRBV7-9 and TRBJ2-5; 10 nucleotides match TRBD2. CDR3 length: 15 amino acids. V gave up 5 bases and J gave up 1 base; unmatched junction bases: 4. Germline V lookup: CDR1 SEHNR, CDR2 FQNEAQ (reference sequence). CDR3 residues: CASSRSGGAQETQYF. In DNA form, the CDR3 reads TGTGCCAGCAGCCGCAGCGGGGGGGCCCAAGAGACCCAGTACTTC.

The rearrangement uses TRBV5-1 and TRBJ1-4; a weak D match, TRBD1 (5 bases). Trimming removed 0 bases at V and 8 bases at J, with 17 bases between. Germline CDR1 SGHRS, CDR2 YFSETQ. CDR3 length: 16 amino acids. The CDR3 coding sequence is TGCGCCAGCAGCTTGGGTGGCAGGGTGATTGGAGAAAAACTGTTTTTT. Amino acids: CASSLGGRVIGEKLFF.

The V gene is TRBV19, the J gene TRBJ1-5, with a possible D match to TRBD1 (5 bases). V lost 6 bases and J lost 0, with 12 bases in between. The length of the CDR3 is 15 residues. The germline V gene has CDR1 LNHDA and CDR2 SQIVND (reference sequence). CDR3 region: CASRSGFYSNQPQHF. The CDR3 DNA reads as TGTGCCAGTAGATCAGGGTTTTATAGCAATCAGCCCCAGCATTTT.

The gene calls are TRBV4-1 and TRBJ2-1, with no clear D. Germline values: CDR1 MGHRA, CDR2 YSYEKL. The CDR3 is made up of 12 amino acids. Trimming took off 1 base at V and 4 bases at J, with 2 bases between the two ends. CDR3 region: CASSQGYNEQFF. The CDR3 DNA reads as TGCGCCAGCAGCCAAGGATACAATGAGCAGTTCTTC.

CDR3 residues: CASSLPPGNQETQYF. CDR3 bases: TGTGCCAGCAGCCTACCCCCGGGAAACCAAGAGACCCAGTACTTC. The chain combines TRBV28 with TRBJ2-5, with D perhaps matching TRBD2 (5 bases). This CDR3 is built from 15 residues. V was pared by 6 bases and J by 0 bases, with 14 bases between. Per the germline V gene, CDR1 is MDHEN and CDR2 is SYDVKM. Full variable domain (rest looked up from reference TRBV28 and TRBJ2-5): DVKVTQSSRYLVKRTGEKVFLECVQDMDHENMFWYRQDPGLGLRLIYFSYDVKMKEKGDIPEGYSVSREKKERFSLILESASTNQTSMYLCASSLPPGNQETQYFGPGTRLLVL.

The J gene is TRBJ1-1, the V gene TRBV5-1; the D gene is possibly TRBD1 (5 bases). CDR3 length: 14 residues. The V gene lost 3 bases and the J gene lost 6 bases, with 15 bases spanning the gap. Germline assignment: CDR1 SGHRS and CDR2 YFSETQ. The CDR3 DNA reads TGCGCCAGCAGCTCGCCGAGGCAGGGTTCTGAAGCTTTCTTT. This gives the protein CASSSPRQGSEAFF. Full variable domain (rest looked up from reference TRBV5-1 and TRBJ1-1): KAGVTQTPRYLIKTRGQQVTLSCSPISGHRSVSWYQQTPGQGLQFLFEYFSETQRNKGNFPGRFSGRQFSNSRSEMNVSTLELGDSALYLCASSSPRQGSEAFFGQGTRLTVV.

The CDR3 nucleotides read TGTGCCAGCAGCTTTGGGACAACTTCCTACGAGCAGTACTTC. Translated: CASSFGTTSYEQYF. The chain couples TRBV7-8 to TRBJ2-7; possibly TRBD1 for D (6 bases). From germline, CDR1 is SGHVS and CDR2 FQNEAQ. Trimming took off 3 bases at V and 1 base at J, with 10 bases between the two ends. This CDR3 contains 14 residues.

The chain carries TRBV25-1 and TRBJ2-2; 7 nucleotides agree with TRBD1. The CDR3 loop spans 18 amino acids. Per the germline V gene, CDR1 is MGHDK and CDR2 is SYGVNS. V lost 1 base and J lost 6; bases outside the gene matches: 14. This CDR3 is CASSESSLGDRVSGELFF. CDR3 coding DNA: TGTGCCAGCAGTGAATCTTCTCTCGGAGACAGGGTTTCCGGGGAGCTGTTTTTT.

V gene TRBV5-1 combines with J gene TRBJ2-2; 9 bases are shared with TRBD1. The V and J ends lost 4 bases and 6 bases, in that order; junction bases with no gene match: 4. Germline V gene lookup returns CDR1 SGHRS and CDR2 YFSETQ. CDR3 size: 14 residues. The CDR3 is CASSTDRGSGELFF. In nucleotides, the CDR3 is TGCGCCAGCAGCACGGACAGGGGATCCGGGGAGCTGTTTTTT.

The chain uses TRBV5-1 and TRBJ2-1; the D call may be TRBD1 or TRBD2 (5 bases each). With 2 bases removed from V and 5 bases from J, the gap between germline ends came to 14 bases. The CDR3 covers 15 residues. The germline V gene encodes CDR1 SGHRS and CDR2 YFSETQ. The DNA of the CDR3 is TGCGCCAGCAGCTTTGTCCCGGGGCGACACAATGAGCAGTTCTTC. This codes for CASSFVPGRHNEQFF.

The J gene is TRBJ1-5, the V gene TRBV15, with a possible D match to TRBD1 (5 bases). The V end lost 3 bases, the J end lost 7 bases, and 16 bases lay between the germline ends. This CDR3 spans 15 amino acids. Per the germline V gene, CDR1 is LNHNV and CDR2 is YYDKDF (reference sequence). CDR3 residues: CATSSTRGVSQPQHF. The CDR3 region has the DNA TGTGCCACCAGCAGTACGCGGGGGGTATCGCAGCCCCAGCATTTT.

The CDR3 sequence is CASSLEPRTSGRGGQYF. CDR3 bases: TGTGCCAGCAGCCTGGAGCCGAGGACTAGCGGGAGGGGGGGCCAGTACTTC. The rearrangement joins TRBV7-6 to TRBJ2-5, with 15 bases fitting TRBD2. CDR1 is SGHVS and CDR2 is FNYEAQ in the germline V gene. J gave up 10 bases and V 5 bases, and 14 bases lay outside the gene matches. The CDR3 has 17 amino acids.

This chain links TRBV18 with TRBJ2-1; maybe TRBD1 (5 bases). Looked up from germline, CDR1 is KGHSH and CDR2 is LQKENI. The CDR3 runs to 14 residues. Deletions cut 6 bases from V and 3 bases from J, with 12 bases between. The CDR3 sequence: CASSRQGRYNEQFF. The CDR3 DNA follows: TGTGCCAGCTCTCGCCAGGGCCGCTACAATGAGCAGTTCTTC.

The chain is built from TRBV10-3 and TRBJ2-3, with 9 bases aligning to TRBD2. This CDR3 is built from 16 residues. J lost 2 bases, V lost 4 bases, and 7 bases had no gene match. Germline CDR1 ENHRY, CDR2 SYGVKD. The CDR3 DNA is TGTGCCATCAGTGGTGCCAGCGGGGGGAACACAGATACGCAGTATTTT. Translating gives CAISGASGGNTDTQYF.

This clone was observed a few times. The chain couples TRBV29-1 to TRBJ1-1; no clear D gene. The V end lost 6 bases, the J end lost 5 bases, and 10 bases lay between the germline ends. This CDR3 has 11 residues. CDR1 is SQVTM, CDR2 ANQGSEA, per germline. This CDR3 is CSVVLETEAFF. In DNA, the CDR3 is TGCAGCGTAGTTCTAGAGACTGAAGCTTTCTTT.

J is TRBJ2-2 and V is TRBV19; a possible D gene is TRBD2 (6 bases). Trimming shortened V by 2 bases and J by 6 bases, and 7 bases separated the two germline ends. Germline CDR1 reads LNHDA; CDR2 reads SQIVND (reference sequence). The CDR3 runs 13 residues. The CDR3 protein is CASSIPGAGELFF. DNA of the CDR3: TGTGCCAGTAGTATACCGGGGGCCGGGGAGCTGTTTTTT.

The rearrangement links TRBV6-1 to TRBJ1-6; possible D gene TRBD1, 5 bases. This CDR3 comprises 15 residues. The V end was cut by 2 bases, the J end by 7 bases, with 12 bases between. CDR1 is MNHNS and CDR2 is SASEGT in the germline V gene. The CDR3 coding sequence is TGTGCCAGCAGTGAACCCGGGAAGGGGAATTCACCCCTCCACTTT. This translates into CASSEPGKGNSPLHF.

The V call is TRBV5-5, the J call TRBJ2-5; D may correspond to TRBD1 or TRBD2 (5 bases each). Germline V gives CDR1 SGHKS, CDR2 YYEKEE (reference sequence). The V gene lost 4 bases and the J gene lost 4 bases, with 14 bases spanning the gap. CDR3 length equals 14 residues. DNA of the CDR3: TGTGCCAGCAGCCAGGAGTGGGGGTCAGAGACCCAGTACTTC. It specifies CASSQEWGSETQYF.

The V call is TRBV29-1, the J call TRBJ2-5, with D maybe TRBD2 (5 bases). The CDR3 length is 17 residues. Germline V CDR1 and CDR2: SQVTM, ANQGSEA. V lost 5 bases and J lost 3, with 25 bases in between. In nucleotides, the CDR3 is TGCAGCGTTCCCGGGGTACGGGTGGCGGAATTAAAAGAGACCCAGTACTTC. Its protein product is CSVPGVRVAELKETQYF.

V is TRBV27 and J is TRBJ1-4, with 8 bases fitting TRBD1. J gave up 6 bases and V 3 bases, and 6 bases lay outside the gene matches. The CDR3 spans 15 residues. CDR1 is MNHEY and CDR2 is SMNVEV in the germline V gene (reference sequence). The CDR3, as DNA: TGTGCCAGCAGTTTTTCAGGGGGCGCGGATGAAAAACTGTTTTTT. It specifies CASSFSGGADEKLFF. Full variable domain (outside the CDR3, taken from reference TRBV27 and TRBJ1-4): EAQVTQNPRYLITVTGKKLTVTCSQNMNHEYMSWYRQDPGLGLRQIYYSMNVEVTDKGDVPEGYKVSRKEKRNFPLILESPSPNQTSLYFCASSFSGGADEKLFFGSGTQLSVL.

The chain carries TRBV10-1 and TRBJ2-2; 11 bases agree with TRBD1. The V and J ends lost 10 bases and 4 bases, in that order; junction bases with no gene match: 17. This CDR3 contains 18 residues. Germline V gives CDR1 WNHNN, CDR2 SYGVQD (reference sequence). CDR3 loop: CATRPGQGVRICTGELFF. CDR3 in DNA: TGCGCCACCCGACCGGGACAGGGGGTAAGAATTTGCACCGGGGAGCTGTTTTTT.

This clone was seen only once. This CDR3 is CASSGTGGGPYGYTF. CDR3 nucleotides: TGCGCCAGCAGCGGAACAGGGGGCGGTCCCTATGGCTACACCTTC. The chain is built from TRBV5-1 and TRBJ1-2; 9 bases are a match to TRBD1. CDR1 is SGHRS and CDR2 is YFSETQ in the germline V gene. The CDR3 consists of 15 residues. V was pared by 4 bases and J by 4 bases, with 8 bases of the junction left unmatched.

Comments on this clone: A junction boundary mismatches the germline segment, possibly from a read error. The chain recombines TRBV4-1 with TRBJ1-3; D is undetermined. This CDR3 is built from 16 residues. The germline CDR1 and CDR2 sequences are MGHRA and YSYEKL. In DNA form, the CDR3 reads TGCGCCAGCAGCAAAGAGAGTCACGGCACCCCAAACACCATATATTTT. It specifies CASSKESHGTPNTIYF.

The genes are TRBV6-5 and TRBJ1-4; TRBD1 might be the D (6 bases). Germline V CDR1 and CDR2: MNHEY, SVGAGI. With 7 bases removed from V and 7 bases from J, the gap between germline ends came to 16 bases. The CDR3 totals 14 residues. The CDR3 is CASIRGGRGEKLFF. The CDR3 nucleotides are TGTGCCAGCATCCGAGGGGGGCGCGGTGAAAAACTGTTTTTT.